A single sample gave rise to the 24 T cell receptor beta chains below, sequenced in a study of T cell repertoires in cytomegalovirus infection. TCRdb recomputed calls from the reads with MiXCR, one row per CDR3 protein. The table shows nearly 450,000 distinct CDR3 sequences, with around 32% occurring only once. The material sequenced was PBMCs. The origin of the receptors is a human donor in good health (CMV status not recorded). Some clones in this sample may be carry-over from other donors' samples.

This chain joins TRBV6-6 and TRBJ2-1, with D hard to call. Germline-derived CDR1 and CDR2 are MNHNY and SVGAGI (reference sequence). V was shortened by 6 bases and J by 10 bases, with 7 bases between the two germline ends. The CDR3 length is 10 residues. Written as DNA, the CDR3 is TGTGCCAGCAGAGCTGACGAGCAGTTCTTC. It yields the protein CASRADEQFF.

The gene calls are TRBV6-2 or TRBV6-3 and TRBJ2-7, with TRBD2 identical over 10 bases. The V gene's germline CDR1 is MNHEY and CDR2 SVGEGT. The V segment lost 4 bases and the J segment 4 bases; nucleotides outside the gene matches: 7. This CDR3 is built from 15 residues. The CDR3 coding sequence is TGTGCCAGCAGTTCTACCTCGACTAGCGGGTACGAGCAGTACTTC. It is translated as CASSSTSTSGYEQYF.

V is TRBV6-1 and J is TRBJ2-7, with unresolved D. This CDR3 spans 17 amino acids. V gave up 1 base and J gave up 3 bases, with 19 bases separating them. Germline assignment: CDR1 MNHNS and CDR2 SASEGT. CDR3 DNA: TGTGCCAGCAGTGAAGAAAGCAGGAGTTGGTGGGACTACGAGCAGTACTTC. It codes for CASSEESRSWWDYEQYF.

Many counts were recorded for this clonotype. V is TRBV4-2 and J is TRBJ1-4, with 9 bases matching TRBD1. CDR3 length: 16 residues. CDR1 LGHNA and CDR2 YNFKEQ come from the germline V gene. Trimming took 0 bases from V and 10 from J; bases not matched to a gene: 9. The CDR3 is CASSQDKGQGWRKLFF. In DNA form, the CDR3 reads TGTGCCAGCAGCCAAGATAAGGGACAGGGTTGGAGAAAACTGTTTTTT.

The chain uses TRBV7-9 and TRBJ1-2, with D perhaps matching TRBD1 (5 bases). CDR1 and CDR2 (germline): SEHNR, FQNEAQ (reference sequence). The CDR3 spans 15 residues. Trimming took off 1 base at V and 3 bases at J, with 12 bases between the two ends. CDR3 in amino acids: CASSLDQGRYYGYTF. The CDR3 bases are TGTGCCAGCAGCTTAGACCAGGGAAGGTACTATGGCTACACCTTC.

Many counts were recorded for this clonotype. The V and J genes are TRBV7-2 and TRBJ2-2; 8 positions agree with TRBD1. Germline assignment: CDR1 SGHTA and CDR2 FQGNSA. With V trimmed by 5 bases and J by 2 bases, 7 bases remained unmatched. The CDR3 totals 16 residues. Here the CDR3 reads CASSGQGQVNTGELFF. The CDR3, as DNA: TGTGCCAGCAGCGGGCAGGGACAGGTTAACACCGGGGAGCTGTTTTTT.

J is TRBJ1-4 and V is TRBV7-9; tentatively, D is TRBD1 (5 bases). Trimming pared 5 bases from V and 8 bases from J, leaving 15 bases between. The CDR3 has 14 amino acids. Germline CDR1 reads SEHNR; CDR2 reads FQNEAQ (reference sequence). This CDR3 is CASSILQGVEKLFF. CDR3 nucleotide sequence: TGTGCCAGCAGCATTCTTCAGGGAGTCGAAAAACTGTTTTTT.

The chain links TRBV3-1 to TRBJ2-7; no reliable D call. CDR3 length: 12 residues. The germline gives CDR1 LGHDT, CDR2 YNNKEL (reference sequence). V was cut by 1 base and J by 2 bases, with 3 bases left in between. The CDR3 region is CASSQVPYEQYF. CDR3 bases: TGTGCCAGCAGCCAAGTACCCTACGAGCAGTACTTC.

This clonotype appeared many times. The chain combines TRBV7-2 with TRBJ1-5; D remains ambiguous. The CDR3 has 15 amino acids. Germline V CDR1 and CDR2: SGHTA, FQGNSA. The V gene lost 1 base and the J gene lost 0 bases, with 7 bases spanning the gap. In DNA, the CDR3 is TGTGCCAGCAGCTTAGGCAGGTCTAGCAATCAGCCCCAGCATTTT. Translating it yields CASSLGRSSNQPQHF.

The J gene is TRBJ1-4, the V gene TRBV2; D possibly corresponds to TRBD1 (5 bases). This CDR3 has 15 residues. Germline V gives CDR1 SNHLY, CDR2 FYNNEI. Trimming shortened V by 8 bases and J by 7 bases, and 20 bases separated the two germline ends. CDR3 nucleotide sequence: TGTGCCAGCTTTAGGAGGACACTTGGACCTGAAAAACTGTTTTTT. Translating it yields CASFRRTLGPEKLFF.

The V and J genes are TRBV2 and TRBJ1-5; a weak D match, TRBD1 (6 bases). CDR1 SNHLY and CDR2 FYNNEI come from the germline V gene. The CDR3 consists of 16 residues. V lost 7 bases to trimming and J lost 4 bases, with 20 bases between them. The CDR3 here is CASTVGRGGGNQPQHF. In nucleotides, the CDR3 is TGTGCCAGCACAGTAGGCAGGGGCGGGGGAAATCAGCCCCAGCATTTT.

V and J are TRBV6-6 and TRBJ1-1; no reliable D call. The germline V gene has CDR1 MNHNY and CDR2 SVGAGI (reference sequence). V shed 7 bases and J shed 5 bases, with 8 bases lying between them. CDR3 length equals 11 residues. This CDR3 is CASNQGTEAFF. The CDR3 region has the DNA TGTGCCAGCAACCAAGGGACTGAAGCTTTCTTT.

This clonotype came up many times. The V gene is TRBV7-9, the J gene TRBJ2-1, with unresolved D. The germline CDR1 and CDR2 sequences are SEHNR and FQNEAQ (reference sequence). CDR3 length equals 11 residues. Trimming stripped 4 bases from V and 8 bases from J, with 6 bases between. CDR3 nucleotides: TGTGCCAGCAGCTCGGCTTATGAGCAGTTCTTC. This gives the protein CASSSAYEQFF. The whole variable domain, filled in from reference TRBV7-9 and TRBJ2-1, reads DTGVSQNPRHKITKRGQNVTFRCDPISEHNRLYWYRQTLGQGPEFLTYFQNEAQLEKSRLLSDRFSAERPKGSFSTLEIQRTEQGDSAMYLCASSSAYEQFFGPGTRLTVL.

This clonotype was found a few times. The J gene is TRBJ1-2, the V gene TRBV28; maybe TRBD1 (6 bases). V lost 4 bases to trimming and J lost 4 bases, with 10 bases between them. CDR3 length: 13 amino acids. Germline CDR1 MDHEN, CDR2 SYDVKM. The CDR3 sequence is CASSSRQAYGYTF. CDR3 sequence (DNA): TGTGCCAGCAGTTCAAGACAGGCCTATGGCTACACCTTC.

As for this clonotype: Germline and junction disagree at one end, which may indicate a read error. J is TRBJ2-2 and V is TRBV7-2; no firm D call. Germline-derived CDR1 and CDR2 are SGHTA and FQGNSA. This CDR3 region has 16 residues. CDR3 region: CASSFPPDGWTGELFF. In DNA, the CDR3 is TGTGCAAGCAGCTTCCCGCCAGATGGTTGGACCGGGGAGCTGTTTTTT.

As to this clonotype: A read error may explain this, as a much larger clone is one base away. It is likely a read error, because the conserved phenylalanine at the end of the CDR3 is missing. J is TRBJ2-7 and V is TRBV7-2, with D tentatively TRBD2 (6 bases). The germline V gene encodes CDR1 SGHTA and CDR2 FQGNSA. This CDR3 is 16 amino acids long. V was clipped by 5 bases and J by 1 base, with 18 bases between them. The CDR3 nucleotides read TGTGCCAGCAGCCCAAAGGCGGGACCGCGGTCCTACGAGCAGTACTTA. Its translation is CASSPKAGPRSYEQYL.

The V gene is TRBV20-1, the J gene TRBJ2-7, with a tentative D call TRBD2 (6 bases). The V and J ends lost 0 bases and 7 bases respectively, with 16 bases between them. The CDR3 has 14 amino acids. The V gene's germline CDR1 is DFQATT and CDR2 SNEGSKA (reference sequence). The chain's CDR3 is CSARDPGLPQEQYF. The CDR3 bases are TGCAGTGCTAGAGACCCAGGACTACCACAAGAGCAGTACTTC.

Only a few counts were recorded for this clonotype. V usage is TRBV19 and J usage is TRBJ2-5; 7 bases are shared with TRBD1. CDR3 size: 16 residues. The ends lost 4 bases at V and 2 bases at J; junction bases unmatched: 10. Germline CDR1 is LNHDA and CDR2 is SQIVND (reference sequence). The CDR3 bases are TGTGCCAGTAGTAGCCCGAGTGGGACAGTACAAGAGACCCAGTACTTC. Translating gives CASSSPSGTVQETQYF.

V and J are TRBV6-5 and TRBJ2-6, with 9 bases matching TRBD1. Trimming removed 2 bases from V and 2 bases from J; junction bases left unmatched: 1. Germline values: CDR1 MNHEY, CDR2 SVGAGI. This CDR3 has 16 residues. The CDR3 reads CASSYRDRAGANVLTF. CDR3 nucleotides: TGTGCCAGCAGTTACCGGGACAGGGCTGGGGCCAACGTCCTGACTTTC.

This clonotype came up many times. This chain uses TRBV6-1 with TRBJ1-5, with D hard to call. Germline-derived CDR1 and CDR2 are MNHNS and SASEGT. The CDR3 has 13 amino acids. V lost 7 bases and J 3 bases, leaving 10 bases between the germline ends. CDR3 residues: CASTISNNQPQHF. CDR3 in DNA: TGTGCCAGCACTATTTCTAACAATCAGCCCCAGCATTTT.

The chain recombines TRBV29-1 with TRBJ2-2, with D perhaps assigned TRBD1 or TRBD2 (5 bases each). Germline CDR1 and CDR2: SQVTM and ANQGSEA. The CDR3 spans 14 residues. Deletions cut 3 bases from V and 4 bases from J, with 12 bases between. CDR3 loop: CSVDPGRGTGELFF. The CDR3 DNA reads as TGCAGCGTTGATCCGGGGCGCGGCACCGGGGAGCTGTTTTTT.

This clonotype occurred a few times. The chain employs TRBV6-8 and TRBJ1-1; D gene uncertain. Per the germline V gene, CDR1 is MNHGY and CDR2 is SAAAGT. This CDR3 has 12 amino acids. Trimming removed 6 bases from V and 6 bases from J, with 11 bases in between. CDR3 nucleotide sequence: TGTGCCAGCAGCATGCTGGGCGCTGAAGCTTTCTTT. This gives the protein CASSMLGAEAFF.

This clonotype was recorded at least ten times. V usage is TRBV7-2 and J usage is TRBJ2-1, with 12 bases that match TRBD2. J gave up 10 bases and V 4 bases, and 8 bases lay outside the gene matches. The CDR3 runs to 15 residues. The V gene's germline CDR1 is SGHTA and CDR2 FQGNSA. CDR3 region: CASSSLAGGPGEQFF. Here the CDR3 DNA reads TGTGCCAGCAGCTCCCTAGCGGGGGGGCCGGGAGAGCAGTTCTTC.

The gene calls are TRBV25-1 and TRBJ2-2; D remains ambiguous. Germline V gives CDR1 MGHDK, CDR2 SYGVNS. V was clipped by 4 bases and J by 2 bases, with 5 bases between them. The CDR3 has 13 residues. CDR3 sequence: CASSVRNTGELFF. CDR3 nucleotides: TGTGCCAGCAGTGTCAGAAACACCGGGGAGCTGTTTTTT.